The clone carrying this TCR beta chain was observed many times. The sample belongs to a study of spatial heterogeneity in lung cancer. Trimming stripped 10 bases from V and 0 bases from J, with 19 bases between. Germline CDR1 and CDR2: SGHTA and FQGNSA. There are 16 residues in the CDR3. Every TCR cDNA molecule bore its own unique molecular identifier. TCRdb analysed the 5' RACE reads with MiXCR anew, one entry per CDR3 protein. The sample consists of more than 50,000 distinct CDR3 sequences, around 6.7% of them appearing once. Specified time point: sample taken at primary tumor resection. The study sequenced unsorted whole RNA from tumor, nontumor lung or frozen PBMC.

The V gene is TRBV7-2, the J gene TRBJ2-1, with a weak D call TRBD2 (6 bases). This TCR derives from a female donor with early-stage non-small cell lung cancer. The sample consisted of PBMCs, taken at surgery. The CDR3 DNA reads as TGTGCCACCTACGGCTCAGGGAGGAGCTCCTACAATGAGCAGTTCTTC. Its translation: CATYGSGRSSYNEQFF. Together with reference TRBV7-2 and TRBJ2-1, the CDR3 gives the full variable domain: GAGVSQSPSNKVTEKGKDVELRCDPISGHTALYWYRQSLGQGLEFLIYFQGNSAPDKSGLPSDRFSAERTGGSVSTLTIQRTQQEDSAVYLCATYGSGRSSYNEQFFGPGTRLTVL.